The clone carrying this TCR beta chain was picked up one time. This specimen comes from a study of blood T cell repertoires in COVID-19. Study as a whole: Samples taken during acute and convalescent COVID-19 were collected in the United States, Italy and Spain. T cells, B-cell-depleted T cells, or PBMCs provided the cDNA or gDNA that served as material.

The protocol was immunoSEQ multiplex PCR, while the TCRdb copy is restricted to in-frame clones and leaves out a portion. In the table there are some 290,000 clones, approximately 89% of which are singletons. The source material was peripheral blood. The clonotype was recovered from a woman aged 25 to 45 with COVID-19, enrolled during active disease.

CDR3 nucleotides: TGTGCCAGTAGGCGACAGGGCGATCAGCCCCAGCATTTT. It specifies CASRRQGDQPQHF. This rearrangement joins TRBV19 to TRBJ1-5; 7 positions agree with TRBD1. Germline V CDR1 and CDR2: LNHDA, SQIVND (reference sequence). The CDR3 is made up of 13 amino acids. J lost 5 bases, V lost 6 bases, and 4 bases had no gene match.